Shown below are 11 T cell receptor beta chains from a single sample sequenced in a study of control samples from healthy donors and cancer patients. The data were produced by immunoSEQ multiplex PCR, yet TCRdb's version contains in-frame clones alone and is incomplete. Of about 140,000 clones listed, 91% were seen once; the top ten hold over 6%. Material: blood. These receptors were collected from a man between 18 and 29 years old in good health.

This chain links TRBV18 with TRBJ2-2; D could derive from TRBD1 or TRBD2 (5 bases each). V lost 6 bases and J lost 7, with 15 bases in between. CDR3 size: 14 residues. Germline lookup yields CDR1 KGHSH and CDR2 LQKENI. For the CDR3, the DNA is TGTGCCAGCTCTAAGGGACCCGGAAACGGGGAGCTGTTTTTT. This translates into CASSKGPGNGELFF. Looking up the rest from reference TRBV18 and TRBJ2-2 gives the full variable domain: NAGVMQNPRHLVRRRGQEARLRCSPMKGHSHVYWYRQLPEEGLKFMVYLQKENIIDESGMPKERFSAEFPKEGPSILRIQQVVRGDSAAYFCASSKGPGNGELFFGEGSRLTVL.

The chain carries TRBV29-1 and TRBJ1-1, with 10 bases aligning to TRBD1. The V gene's germline CDR1 is SQVTM and CDR2 ANQGSEA. After removal of 5 bases from V and 4 bases from J, the junction contained 10 bases not matched to a gene. The CDR3 contains 15 residues. The chain's CDR3 is CSVPPGQGFGTEAFF. The CDR3 DNA is TGCAGCGTTCCACCGGGACAGGGGTTCGGCACTGAAGCTTTCTTT.

CDR3 residues: CAWSGQGNNQPQHF. In DNA form, the CDR3 reads TGTGCCTGGAGTGGACAGGGGAACAATCAGCCCCAGCATTTT. The V and J genes are TRBV30 and TRBJ1-5, with 8 bases lining up with TRBD1. V lost 1 base to trimming and J lost 3 bases; unmatched junction nucleotides: 2. Germline CDR1 reads GTSNPN; CDR2 reads SVGIG (reference sequence). CDR3 length equals 14 residues.

The chain links TRBV12-3 or TRBV12-4 to TRBJ1-1; D not resolved. CDR3 length equals 12 residues. The ends were cut back, 5 bases at V and 7 bases at J, with 11 bases in the middle. The CDR3 is CASSPFAREAFF. The DNA of the CDR3 is TGTGCCAGCAGTCCATTTGCCCGTGAAGCTTTCTTT.

The V gene is TRBV3-1 (or the pseudogene TRBV3-2), the J gene TRBJ1-1, with D tentatively TRBD1 (6 bases). The CDR3 consists of 13 residues. The germline V gene has CDR1 LGHDT and CDR2 YNNKEL (reference sequence). V gave up 1 base and J gave up 6 bases, with 9 bases separating them. The CDR3 reads CASSQARGSEAFF. DNA for the CDR3: TGTGCCAGCAGCCAAGCGAGGGGGTCTGAAGCTTTCTTT.

This chain joins TRBV7-2 and TRBJ1-6; 8 bases map to TRBD1. The V segment lost 3 bases and the J segment 4 bases; nucleotides outside the gene matches: 8. Per the germline V gene, CDR1 is SGHTA and CDR2 is FQGNSA. This CDR3 region has 17 residues. The CDR3, as DNA: TGTGCCAGCAGCTTTTCTATTTGGACAGGGTATAATTCACCCCTCCACTTT. This codes for CASSFSIWTGYNSPLHF.

The gene calls are TRBV12-5 and TRBJ1-2; no firm D call. Trimming left V 0 bases short and J 5 bases short, with 13 bases between. CDR1 is LGHNT, CDR2 FRNRAP, per germline. This CDR3 is built from 15 residues. The CDR3 coding sequence is TGTGCTAGTGGTTTGGTACCATTACTGGGGTATGGCTACACCTTC. It yields the protein CASGLVPLLGYGYTF. The complete variable domain, with remaining parts taken from reference TRBV12-5 and TRBJ1-2, reads DARVTQTPRHKVTEMGQEVTMRCQPILGHNTVFWYRQTMMQGLELLAYFRNRAPLDDSGMPKDRFSAEMPDATLATLKIQPSEPRDSAVYFCASGLVPLLGYGYTFGSGTRLTVV.

This chain links TRBV19 with TRBJ2-3; 8 nucleotides agree with TRBD2. CDR3 length equals 15 residues. V was clipped by 5 bases and J by 6 bases; unmatched bases: 10. CDR1 and CDR2 from the germline V gene are LNHDA and SQIVND (reference sequence). CDR3 in DNA: TGTGCCAGTAGTCCGCGGGGGGCCCTCGGGGATACGCAGTATTTT. Protein sequence: CASSPRGALGDTQYF.

The genes are TRBV7-2 and TRBJ1-2; D ambiguous. There are 11 residues in the CDR3. Looked up from germline, CDR1 is SGHTA and CDR2 is FQGNSA. The V gene lost 3 bases and the J gene lost 7 bases, with 6 bases spanning the gap. CDR3 protein: CASSFISGYTF. The CDR3 DNA sequence: TGTGCCAGCAGCTTTATATCTGGCTACACCTTC.

The V call is TRBV19, the J call TRBJ2-3; TRBD2 agrees at 11 bases. The length of the CDR3 is 13 residues. V lost 1 base to trimming and J lost 14 bases; unmatched junction nucleotides: 5. Germline V gene data show CDR1 as LNHDA and CDR2 as SQIVND (reference sequence). The CDR3 coding sequence is TGTGCCAGTAGTATAGGTAGCGGGGGGGTATCGTATTTT. Its translation is CASSIGSGGVSYF. Drawing the rest from reference TRBV19 and TRBJ2-3, the complete variable domain is DGGITQSPKYLFRKEGQNVTLSCEQNLNHDAMYWYRQDPGQGLRLIYYSQIVNDFQKGDIAEGYSVSREKKESFPLTVTSAQKNPTAFYLCASSIGSGGVSYFGPGTRLTVL.

J is TRBJ1-3 and V is TRBV6-5, with D unclear. The V and J ends lost 6 bases and 0 bases respectively, with 9 bases between them. CDR1 and CDR2 from the germline V gene are MNHEY and SVGAGI. This CDR3 is built from 14 residues. DNA of the CDR3: TGTGCCAGCAGCCGGGTTCTCTCTGGAAACACCATATATTTT. Translated: CASSRVLSGNTIYF.